This T cell receptor (beta chain) was recorded in a study of T cells in Graves' hyperthyroidism and ophthalmopathy. This clonotype was observed at least ten times. Germline CDR1 MNHNS, CDR2 SASEGT. V trimming: 5 bases; J trimming: 0 bases; junction bases outside the gene matches: 10. The CDR3 is 16 amino acids. From RNA transcripts, TCR beta CDR3 regions were amplified. The HTBI set primed first-round TCR CDR3 RT-PCR. Using its own MiXCR run on the multiplex PCR reads, TCRdb lists one record per CDR3 protein. The sample has around 380,000 distinct CDR3 sequences; roughly 12% are singletons. Newly diagnosed patients aged 18 to 65 had hyperthyroidism of under 2 months' duration. Patients were excluded for uncontrolled infection, other autoimmune disease, pregnancy or lactation.

The receptor was isolated from a man younger than 40 with Graves' hyperthyroidism that later progressed to Graves' ophthalmopathy. The chain recombines TRBV6-1 with TRBJ2-7, with TRBD1 identical over 7 bases. The sequenced sample was blood. This CDR3 is CASSRTTGVASYEQYF. The DNA for the CDR3 is TGTGCCAGCAGTCGTACCACAGGGGTGGCCTCCTACGAGCAGTACTTC.